A selection of T cell receptor beta chains follows, all from one sample in a study of T cells in Graves' hyperthyroidism and ophthalmopathy. TCRdb fed the multiplex PCR reads into MiXCR, producing one record per CDR3 protein. Of 350,000 to 400,000 distinct CDR3 sequences listed, under 20% are singletons. The sample taken for sequencing was blood. These receptor sequences come from a woman under 30 with Graves' hyperthyroidism. CDR3s include the opening cysteine and the closing phenylalanine or tryptophan. D genes are given only for firm matches. Where a row states a size, it is once, few, many or the class of an expanded clone; other rows omit it.

CDR3 DNA,CDR3 protein,D gene,J gene,V gene,clone size
TGTGCCAGCAGTGCCCCGGGGGAAGGCTACACCTTC,CASSAPGEGYTF,.,TRBJ1-2,TRBV2,many
TGTGCCTGGAGAGGGAACAGGGGAGCTTTCTTT,CAWRGNRGAFF,TRBD1,TRBJ1-1,TRBV30,few
TGTGCCAGCAGTGAAGTTCAGTCACCCTCTAACTATGGCTACACCTTC,CASSEVQSPSNYGYTF,.,TRBJ1-2,TRBV2,many
TGCAGTGCTAGAGCAGGTTTCGCCAGGGCTAACTATGGCTACACCTTC,CSARAGFARANYGYTF,.,TRBJ1-2,TRBV20-1,many
TGTGCCACTCGATCGGTGGGGGGGAATCAGCCCCAGCATTTT,CATRSVGGNQPQHF,.,TRBJ1-5,TRBV6-1,many
TGCAGTGCCCCACCCAGGCAGGACAGGCACGAGCAGTACTTC,CSAPPRQDRHEQYF,TRBD1,TRBJ2-7,TRBV20-1,many
TGTGCCAGCAGCTCAGGATCCTACAATGAGCAGTTCTTC,CASSSGSYNEQFF,.,TRBJ2-1,TRBV6-1,few
TGTGCCAGCAGCCTCCTGCGGTTGAGCACCGGGGAGCTGTTTTTT,CASSLLRLSTGELFF,.,TRBJ2-2,TRBV7-8,.
TGTGCCAGCAGTCAGGGACAGGGGCTCAATCAGCCCCAGCATTTT,CASSQGQGLNQPQHF,TRBD1,TRBJ1-5,TRBV12-3/TRBV12-4,many
TGTGCCAGCAGCTTCGTACACCCAGGGGAGACCCAGTACTTC,CASSFVHPGETQYF,.,TRBJ2-5,TRBV28,many
TGTGCCAGCAGTTATCCCGGGGGGGCTAGAGAGACCCAGTACTTC,CASSYPGGARETQYF,TRBD2,TRBJ2-5,TRBV6-5,.
TGTGCCAGCAGCCAAGATGAAGGGCTAGGACGGTACTTC,CASSQDEGLGRYF,.,TRBJ2-7,TRBV4-2,many
TGTGCCAGCACCCCCGGGCCGGCGGGTGGCTACACCTTC,CASTPGPAGGYTF,.,TRBJ1-2,TRBV11-1,once
TGTGCCACCAGCAGAGACCAGACAGGGTCTGGGGCCAACGTCCTGACTTTC,CATSRDQTGSGANVLTF,TRBD1,TRBJ2-6,TRBV15,many
TGCGCCAGCGACCATGCGACCGGGAGTTACGTACGTGGCTACACCTTC,CASDHATGSYVRGYTF,.,TRBJ1-2,TRBV4-1,many
TGTGCCAGCAGAACCAGTCGCTTGAACACTGAAGCTTTCTTT,CASRTSRLNTEAFF,.,TRBJ1-1,TRBV12-3/TRBV12-4,many
TGCGCCAGCAGCTTGGTTTGGACGATGACTGAAGCTTTCTTT,CASSLVWTMTEAFF,.,TRBJ1-1,TRBV5-1,many
TGTGCCAGCAGCGACACGGACGTCGGTTACTATGGCTACACCTTC,CASSDTDVGYYGYTF,.,TRBJ1-2,TRBV9,many
TGCAGTGCTCCCCAGACAGACATTAACACTGAAGCTTTCTTT,CSAPQTDINTEAFF,.,TRBJ1-1,TRBV20-1,many
TGTGCCAGCAGTTTCCTCCAGGACTACGAGCAGTACTTC,CASSFLQDYEQYF,.,TRBJ2-7,TRBV6-5,.
TGTGCCAGCAGCCCTCGGACAGGGTGGGGAGAGACCCAGTACTTC,CASSPRTGWGETQYF,TRBD1,TRBJ2-5,TRBV9,many
TGTGCCACCAGCAGAGATCTGGGGACAGGGAGTCAGCCCCAGCATTTT,CATSRDLGTGSQPQHF,TRBD1,TRBJ1-5,TRBV15,many
TGCAGCGCGGCAGGACAGGCGAGCTCCTACGAGCAGTACTTC,CSAAGQASSYEQYF,TRBD1,TRBJ2-7,TRBV29-1,many
TGTGCCACCAGCAGAGTAAGGGAGGCGCAGTATTTT,CATSRVREAQYF,.,TRBJ2-3,TRBV15,many
TGTGCCAGCACTAGGACAGGGGTTAGCACTGAAGCTTTCTTT,CASTRTGVSTEAFF,TRBD1,TRBJ1-1,TRBV6-5,many
TGTGCCAGCAGTTTAGCCGGTCGGAGGAACACTGAAGCTTTCTTT,CASSLAGRRNTEAFF,.,TRBJ1-1,TRBV28,many
TGTGCCAGCAGTCGCGGGACAGGCATGAACACTGAAGCTTTCTTT,CASSRGTGMNTEAFF,TRBD1,TRBJ1-1,TRBV11-2,many
TGTGCCATCCGACAATCAAACACTGAAGCTTTCTTT,CAIRQSNTEAFF,.,TRBJ1-1,TRBV10-3,many
TGCGCCAGCAGCTTGGACTGGGCAAACACTGAAGCTTTCTTT,CASSLDWANTEAFF,.,TRBJ1-1,TRBV5-1,.
TGTGCCAGCAGCGGGATTCACTACGAGCAGTACTTC,CASSGIHYEQYF,.,TRBJ2-7,TRBV13,few
TGTGCCAGCAGTCGGGACAGTCCACCGTTAGGGACCCAGTACTTC,CASSRDSPPLGTQYF,TRBD1,TRBJ2-5,TRBV6-5,many